The sequence of this T cell receptor beta chain was determined in a study of CD8 T cells in ankylosing spondylitis (dated by TCRdb to about 2017). Regarding the research as a whole: The study profiled T cell receptor beta repertoires in healthy donors and ankylosing spondylitis patients to find disease-linked TCR variants. Peripheral blood was sampled, and synovial fluid was also collected from ankylosing spondylitis patients. The full study cohort comprised roughly 24 ankylosing spondylitis patients and around 100 healthy donors.

The germline V gene (reference sequence) gives CDR1 as DFQATT and CDR2 as SNEGSKA. V is clipped by 4 bases and J by 2 bases, and the sequence between their germline boundaries is 15 bases long. From the cysteine through the phenylalanine, the CDR3 covers 15 amino acids. Only the CDR3 DNA is retained, 45 bases long and in frame from the first base. Sequencing relied on an Illumina HiSeq 2500. Quantitative 5'-RACE with molecular barcodes was used to prepare TCR beta libraries. In the source study's methods: Disease-linked TCR variants were identified with a new computational method built on a probabilistic model of VDJ rearrangement. TCRdb ran its own pipeline on the public reads, namely fastp trimming at Q25 and MiXCR clone calling, and kept in-frame beta chains. Each CDR3 protein gets just one entry, which takes the most common genes and DNA from the rows behind it. The V and J calls, along with clone size, are taken from TCRdb and not from the paper's own processing. The sample records about 36,000 distinct CDR3 sequences, about 6.3% of which are singletons. The ten largest clones add up to about 12% of the sample.

This clonotype occurred many times. Its antigen remains undetermined. Base qualities were left out, and no much larger clone turns up one base away. What the study reported, not specific to this receptor: Some motif variants had previously been reported in the synovial fluid and blood of reactive arthritis patients, which suggests shared mechanisms of disease initiation. The disease-linked clones had a CD8+ phenotype and were found at relatively low frequencies in peripheral blood. A TCR beta motif of eight highly homologous amino acid variants appeared characteristic of blood from ankylosing spondylitis patients. According to the report, matched synovial fluid samples from ankylosing spondylitis patients were significantly enriched for the disease-linked clones.

Material: blood, either unsorted or a sorted T cell fraction (not recorded which). The chain is assembled from TRBV20-1 and TRBJ1-5, with no reliable assignment of the D segment. The receptor comes from a male donor with ankylosing spondylitis or in good health (not recorded which). The CDR3 region reads CSAIRLGNRNQPQHF. The DNA sequence is TGCAGTGCTATACGACTGGGGAATCGCAATCAGCCCCAGCATTTT.